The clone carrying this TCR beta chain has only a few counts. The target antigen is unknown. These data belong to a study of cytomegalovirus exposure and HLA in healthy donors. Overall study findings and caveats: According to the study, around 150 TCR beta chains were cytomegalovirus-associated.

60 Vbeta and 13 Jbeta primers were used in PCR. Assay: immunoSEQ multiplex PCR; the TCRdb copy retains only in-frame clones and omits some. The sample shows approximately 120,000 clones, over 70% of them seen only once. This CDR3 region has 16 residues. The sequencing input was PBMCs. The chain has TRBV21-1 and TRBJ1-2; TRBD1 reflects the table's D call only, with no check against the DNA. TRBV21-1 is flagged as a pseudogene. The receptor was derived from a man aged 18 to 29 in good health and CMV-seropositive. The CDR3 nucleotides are TGTGCCAGCAGCAAAGTGTCGCCGACAGCTGGACATGGCTACACCTTC. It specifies CASSKVSPTAGHGYTF.